These 5 T cell receptor beta chains share one sample of origin, sequenced in a study of monozygotic twins with inflammatory bowel disease (dated by TCRdb to between 2017 and 2020). Library creation used 5' RACE. Sequencer: Illumina HiSeq 2500. After the reads were reprocessed by TCRdb, one entry was made per CDR3 protein sequence, with no DNA. The sample table on file contains about 99,000 distinct CDR3 sequences. 1.9% of the sample goes to the ten largest clones. Sequenced material: blood. Receptors were obtained from a human donor with ulcerative colitis or Crohn's disease, or a healthy co-twin of an affected twin (not recorded which).

The chain has TRBV18 and TRBJ2-1; TCRdb indicates TRBD2, and absent DNA this call remains unverified. There are 16 residues in the CDR3. Germline V gene data show CDR1 as KGHSH and CDR2 as LQKENI. The CDR3 is CASSPASGRSYNEQFF.

The chain combines TRBV5-8 with TRBJ2-1; TCRdb proposes TRBD1, but this gene call is untestable without DNA. Germline V CDR1 and CDR2: SGHTS, YDEGEE. This CDR3 has 15 residues. This chain's CDR3 is CASSPGGRTYNEQFF.

J is TRBJ2-3 and V is TRBV29-1. The CDR3 totals 15 residues. The V gene's germline CDR1 is SQVTM and CDR2 ANQGSEA. The CDR3: CSVARLDGRTDTQYF.

The chain links TRBV7-2 to TRBJ2-1; without DNA, the TCRdb call of TRBD1 cannot be checked. The CDR3 is 14 amino acids. Germline V gene data show CDR1 as SGHTA and CDR2 as FQGNSA. CDR3 loop: CASITGQGLNEQFF. The full variable domain, its missing parts supplied by reference TRBV7-2 and TRBJ2-1, is GAGVSQSPSNKVTEKGKDVELRCDPISGHTALYWYRQSLGQGLEFLIYFQGNSAPDKSGLPSDRFSAERTGGSVSTLTIQRTQQEDSAVYLCASITGQGLNEQFFGPGTRLTVL.

The J gene is TRBJ1-1, the V gene TRBV20-1. The CDR3 is 14 amino acids. The germline V gene encodes CDR1 DFQATT and CDR2 SNEGSKA (reference sequence). CDR3 amino acids: CSATGRLRNTEAFF.